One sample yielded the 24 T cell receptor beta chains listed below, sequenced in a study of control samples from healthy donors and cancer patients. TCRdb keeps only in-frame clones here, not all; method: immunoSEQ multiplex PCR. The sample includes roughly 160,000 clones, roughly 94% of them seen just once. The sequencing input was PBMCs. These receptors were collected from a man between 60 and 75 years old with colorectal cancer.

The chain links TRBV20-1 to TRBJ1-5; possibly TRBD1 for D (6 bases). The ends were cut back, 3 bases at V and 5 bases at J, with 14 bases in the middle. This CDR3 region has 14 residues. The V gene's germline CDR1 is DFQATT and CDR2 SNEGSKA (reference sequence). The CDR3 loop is CSASGGTQHQPQHF. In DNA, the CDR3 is TGCAGTGCTAGTGGGGGGACACAGCATCAGCCCCAGCATTTT.

DNA of the CDR3: TGTGCCAGCAGTGCCAGGGGGCCAGGGAAAGATACGCAGTATTTT. Translation: CASSARGPGKDTQYF. The V gene is TRBV28, the J gene TRBJ2-3; TRBD1 aligns across 8 bases. The germline V gene encodes CDR1 MDHEN and CDR2 SYDVKM. V lost 5 bases, J lost 5 bases, and 9 bases stayed unmatched. The CDR3 is made up of 15 amino acids.

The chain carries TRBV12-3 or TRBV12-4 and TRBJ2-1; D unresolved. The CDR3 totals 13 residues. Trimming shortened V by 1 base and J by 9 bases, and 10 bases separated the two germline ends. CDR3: CASSLGKAVEQFF. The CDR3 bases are TGTGCCAGCAGTTTAGGTAAGGCGGTTGAGCAGTTCTTC.

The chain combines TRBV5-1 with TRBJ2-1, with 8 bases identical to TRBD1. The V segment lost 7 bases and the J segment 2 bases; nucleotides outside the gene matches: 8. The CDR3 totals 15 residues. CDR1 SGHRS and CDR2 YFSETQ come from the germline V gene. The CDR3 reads CASRSTGDTYNEQFF. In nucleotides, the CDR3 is TGCGCCAGCCGCTCGACAGGGGACACCTACAATGAGCAGTTCTTC.

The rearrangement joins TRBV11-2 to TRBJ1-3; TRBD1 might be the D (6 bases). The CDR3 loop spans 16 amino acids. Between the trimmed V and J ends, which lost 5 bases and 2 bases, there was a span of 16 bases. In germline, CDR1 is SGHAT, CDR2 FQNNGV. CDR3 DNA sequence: TGTGCCAGCAGCCTCGTAACGGGGGGCGCTGGAAACACCATATATTTT. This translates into CASSLVTGGAGNTIYF.

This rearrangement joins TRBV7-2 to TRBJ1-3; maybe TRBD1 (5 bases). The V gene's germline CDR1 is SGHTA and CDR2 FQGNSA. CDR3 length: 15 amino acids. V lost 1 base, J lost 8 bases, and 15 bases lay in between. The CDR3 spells CASSLGRELIDTIYF. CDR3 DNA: TGTGCCAGCAGCTTAGGCAGGGAACTCATAGACACCATATATTTT.

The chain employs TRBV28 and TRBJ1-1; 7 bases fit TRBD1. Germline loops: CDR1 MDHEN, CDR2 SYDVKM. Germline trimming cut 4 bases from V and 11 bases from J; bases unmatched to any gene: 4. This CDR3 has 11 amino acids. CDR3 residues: CASSYTGEAFF. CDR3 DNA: TGTGCCAGCAGTTATACAGGGGAGGCTTTCTTT.

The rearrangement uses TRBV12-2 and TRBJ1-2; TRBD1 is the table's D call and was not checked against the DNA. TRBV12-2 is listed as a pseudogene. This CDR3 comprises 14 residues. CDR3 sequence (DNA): TGTGCAAGTCGCTTTGGCCCTCAGAACTATGGCTACACCTTC. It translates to CASRFGPQNYGYTF.

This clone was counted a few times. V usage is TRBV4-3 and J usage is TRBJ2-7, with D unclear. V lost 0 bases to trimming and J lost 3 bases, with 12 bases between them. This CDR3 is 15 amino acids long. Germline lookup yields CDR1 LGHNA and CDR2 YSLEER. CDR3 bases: TGCGCCAGCAGCCAAGATCGGGCTCAGTTCTACGAGCAGTACTTC. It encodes CASSQDRAQFYEQYF.

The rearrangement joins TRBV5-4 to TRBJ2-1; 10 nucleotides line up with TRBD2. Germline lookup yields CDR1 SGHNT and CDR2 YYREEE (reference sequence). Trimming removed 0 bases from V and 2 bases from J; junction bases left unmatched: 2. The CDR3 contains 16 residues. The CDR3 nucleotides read TGTGCCAGCAGCTTGGCAGGACTAGCGGCCTACAATGAGCAGTTCTTC. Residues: CASSLAGLAAYNEQFF.

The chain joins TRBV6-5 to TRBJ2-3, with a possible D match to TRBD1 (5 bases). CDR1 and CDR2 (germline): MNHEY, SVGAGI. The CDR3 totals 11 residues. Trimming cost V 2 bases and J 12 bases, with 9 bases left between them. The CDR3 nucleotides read TGTGCCAGCAGTTACGGCAGGGCCCAGTATTTT. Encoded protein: CASSYGRAQYF.

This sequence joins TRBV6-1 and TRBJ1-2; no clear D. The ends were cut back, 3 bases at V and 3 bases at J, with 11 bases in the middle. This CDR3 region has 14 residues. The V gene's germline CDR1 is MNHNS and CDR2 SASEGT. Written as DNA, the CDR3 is TGTGCCAGCAGTGAGCCGCTTGACGACTATGGCTACACCTTC. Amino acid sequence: CASSEPLDDYGYTF.

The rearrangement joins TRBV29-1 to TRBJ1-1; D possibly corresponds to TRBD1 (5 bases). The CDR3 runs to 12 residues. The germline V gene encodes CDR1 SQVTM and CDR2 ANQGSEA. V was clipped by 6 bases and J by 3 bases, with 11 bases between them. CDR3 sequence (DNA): TGCAGCGTCCCAGTGGGGGACACTGAAGCTTTCTTT. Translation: CSVPVGDTEAFF.

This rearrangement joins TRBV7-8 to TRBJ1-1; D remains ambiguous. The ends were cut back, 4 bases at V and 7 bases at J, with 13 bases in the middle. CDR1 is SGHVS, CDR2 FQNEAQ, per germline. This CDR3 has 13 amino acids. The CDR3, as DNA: TGTGCCAGCAGCTCCCGGTGGGATCTTGAAGCTTTCTTT. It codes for CASSSRWDLEAFF.

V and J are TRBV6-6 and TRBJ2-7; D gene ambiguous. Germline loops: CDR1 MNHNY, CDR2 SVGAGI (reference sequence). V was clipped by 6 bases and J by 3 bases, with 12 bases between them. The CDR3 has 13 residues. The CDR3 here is CASSHGGVYEQYF. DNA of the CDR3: TGTGCCAGCAGCCACGGCGGAGTCTACGAGCAGTACTTC.

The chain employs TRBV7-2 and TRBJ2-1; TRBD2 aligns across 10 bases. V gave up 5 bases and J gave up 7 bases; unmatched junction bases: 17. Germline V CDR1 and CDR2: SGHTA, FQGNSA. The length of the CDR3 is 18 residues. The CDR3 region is CASSPQSALAGGRNEQFF. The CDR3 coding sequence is TGTGCCAGCAGCCCCCAAAGTGCTTTAGCGGGGGGAAGAAATGAGCAGTTCTTC.

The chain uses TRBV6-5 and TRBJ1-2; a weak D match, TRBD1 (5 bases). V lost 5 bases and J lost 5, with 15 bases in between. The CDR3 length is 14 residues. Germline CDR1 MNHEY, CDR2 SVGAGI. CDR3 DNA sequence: TGTGCCAGCAGTCCTCGCGGGACTCTTTATGGCTACACCTTC. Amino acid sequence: CASSPRGTLYGYTF.

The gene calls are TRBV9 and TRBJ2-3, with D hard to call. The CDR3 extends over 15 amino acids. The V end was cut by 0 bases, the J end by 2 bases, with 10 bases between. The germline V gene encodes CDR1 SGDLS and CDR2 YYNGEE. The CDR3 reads CASSVGPTDTDTQYF. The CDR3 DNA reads TGTGCCAGCAGCGTAGGTCCCACGGACACAGATACGCAGTATTTT.

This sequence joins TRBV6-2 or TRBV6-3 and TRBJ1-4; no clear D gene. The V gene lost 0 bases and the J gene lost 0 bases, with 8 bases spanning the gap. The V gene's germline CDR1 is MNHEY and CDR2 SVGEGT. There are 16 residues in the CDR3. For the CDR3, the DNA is TGTGCCAGCAGTTACTCGATAGGATCAACTAATGAAAAACTGTTTTTT. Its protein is CASSYSIGSTNEKLFF.

The DNA of the CDR3 is TGTGCCAGCAGCCAAGCAGGGACTGAAGCTTTCTTT. Residues: CASSQAGTEAFF. V is TRBV3-1 (or the pseudogene TRBV3-2) and J is TRBJ1-1, with D possibly being TRBD1 (5 bases). V dropped 1 base and J dropped 5 bases, with 5 bases sitting between them. This CDR3 contains 12 residues. Germline loops: CDR1 LGHDT, CDR2 YNNKEL (reference sequence).

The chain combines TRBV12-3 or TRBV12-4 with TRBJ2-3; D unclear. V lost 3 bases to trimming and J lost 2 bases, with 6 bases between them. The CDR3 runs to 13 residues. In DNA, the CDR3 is TGTGCCAGCAGTTTGCAGCACACAGATACGCAGTATTTT. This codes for CASSLQHTDTQYF.

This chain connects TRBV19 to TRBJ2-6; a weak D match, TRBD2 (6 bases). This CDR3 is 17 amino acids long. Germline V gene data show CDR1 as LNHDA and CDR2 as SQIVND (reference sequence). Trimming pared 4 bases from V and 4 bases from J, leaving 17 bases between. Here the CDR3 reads CASSSPGTFSGANVLTF. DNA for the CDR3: TGTGCCAGTAGTAGTCCCGGGACTTTTTCCGGGGCCAACGTCCTGACTTTC.

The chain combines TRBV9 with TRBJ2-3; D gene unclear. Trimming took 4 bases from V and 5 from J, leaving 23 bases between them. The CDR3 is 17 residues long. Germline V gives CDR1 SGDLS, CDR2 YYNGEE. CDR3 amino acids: CASSPRASPPGIDTQYF. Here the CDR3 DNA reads TGTGCCAGCAGCCCCCGAGCAAGCCCCCCGGGCATAGATACGCAGTATTTT. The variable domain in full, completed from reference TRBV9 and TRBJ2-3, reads DSGVTQTPKHLITATGQRVTLRCSPRSGDLSVYWYQQSLDQGLQFLIQYYNGEERAKGNILERFSAQQFPDLHSELNLSSLELGDSALYFCASSPRASPPGIDTQYFGPGTRLTVL.

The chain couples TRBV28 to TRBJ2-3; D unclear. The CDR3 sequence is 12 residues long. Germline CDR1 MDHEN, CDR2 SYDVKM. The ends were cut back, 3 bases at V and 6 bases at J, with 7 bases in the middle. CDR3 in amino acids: CASSFETDTQYF. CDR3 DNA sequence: TGTGCCAGCAGTTTCGAAACGGATACGCAGTATTTT.